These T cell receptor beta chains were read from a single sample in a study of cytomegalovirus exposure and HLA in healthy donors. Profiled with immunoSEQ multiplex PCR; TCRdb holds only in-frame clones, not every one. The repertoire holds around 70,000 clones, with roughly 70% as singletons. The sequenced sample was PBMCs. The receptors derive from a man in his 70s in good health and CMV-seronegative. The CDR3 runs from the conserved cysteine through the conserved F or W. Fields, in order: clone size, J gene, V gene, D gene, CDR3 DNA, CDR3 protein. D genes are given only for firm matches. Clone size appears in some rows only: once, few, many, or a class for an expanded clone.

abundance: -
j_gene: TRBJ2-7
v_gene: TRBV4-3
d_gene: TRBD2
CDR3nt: TGCGCCAGCAGCCAAGGAACTAGCGGTACCTACGAGCAGTACTTC
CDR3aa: CASSQGTSGTYEQYF

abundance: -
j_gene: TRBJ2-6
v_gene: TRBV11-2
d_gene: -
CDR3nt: TGTGCCAGCAGCTTAGCGCCGGATGGGGGACTCTCTGGGGCCAACGTCCTGACTTTC
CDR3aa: CASSLAPDGGLSGANVLTF

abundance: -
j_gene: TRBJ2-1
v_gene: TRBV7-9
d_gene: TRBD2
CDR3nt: TGTGCCAGCAGCTTAGCGTTCCGACTAGCGGGAGAGTCCTACAATGAGCAGTTCTTC
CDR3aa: CASSLAFRLAGESYNEQFF

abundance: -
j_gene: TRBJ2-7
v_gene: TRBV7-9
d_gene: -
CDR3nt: TGTGCCAGCGCCCCAGCGGGTAGGAGCTCCTACGAGCAGTACTTC
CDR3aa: CASAPAGRSSYEQYF

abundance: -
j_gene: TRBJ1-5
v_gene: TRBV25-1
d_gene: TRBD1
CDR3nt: TGTGCCAGCAGCAACCGACCCCCCCGGGACAGGGATCAGCCCCAGCATTTT
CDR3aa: CASSNRPPRDRDQPQHF

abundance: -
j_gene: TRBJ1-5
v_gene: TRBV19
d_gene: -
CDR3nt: TGTGCCAGTAGTAATGGAGGGGTCTACAATCAGCCCCAGCATTTT
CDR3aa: CASSNGGVYNQPQHF

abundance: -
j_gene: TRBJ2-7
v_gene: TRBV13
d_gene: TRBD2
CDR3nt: TGTGCCAGCAGCCGCGGACTAGCGGGAGACGAGCAGTACTTC
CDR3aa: CASSRGLAGDEQYF

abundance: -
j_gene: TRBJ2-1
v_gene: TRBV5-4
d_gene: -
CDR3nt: TGTGCCAGCAGCTCCATTCTAGGTGAGCAGTTCTTC
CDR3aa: CASSSILGEQFF

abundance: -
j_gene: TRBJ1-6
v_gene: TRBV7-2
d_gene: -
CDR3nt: TGTGCCAGCAGCAGCCGTAGGGACATGACTTCACCCCTCCACTTT
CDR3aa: CASSSRRDMTSPLHF

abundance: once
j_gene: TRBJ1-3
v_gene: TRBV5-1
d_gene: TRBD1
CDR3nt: TGCGCCAGCAGCTTGGTTGTCGGGACAGGGAACTCTGGAAACACCATATATTTT
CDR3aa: CASSLVVGTGNSGNTIYF

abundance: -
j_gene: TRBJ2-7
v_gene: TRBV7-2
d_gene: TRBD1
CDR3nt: TGTGCCAGCAGCTTAGGTACAGGGGGTCCCTACGAGCAGTACTTC
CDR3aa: CASSLGTGGPYEQYF

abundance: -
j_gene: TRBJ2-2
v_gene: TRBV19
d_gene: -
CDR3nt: TGTGCCACTACTCAAGGGGCAGACGCGAACACCGGGGAGCTGTTTTTT
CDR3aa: CATTQGADANTGELFF

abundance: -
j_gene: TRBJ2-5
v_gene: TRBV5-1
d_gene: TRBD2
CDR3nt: TGCGCCAGCAGCTTGGTCCTAGCGGGAGCGGAGACCCAGTACTTC
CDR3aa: CASSLVLAGAETQYF

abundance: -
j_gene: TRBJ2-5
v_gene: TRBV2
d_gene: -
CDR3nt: TGTGCCAGCAGAGGAGACCGGGTTCGCCAAGAGACCCAGTACTTC
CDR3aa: CASRGDRVRQETQYF

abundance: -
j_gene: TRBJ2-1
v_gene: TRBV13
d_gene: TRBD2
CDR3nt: TGTGCCAGCTTATCCTTTGGACTAGCGGGAGGTGAGCAGTTCTTC
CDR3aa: CASLSFGLAGGEQFF

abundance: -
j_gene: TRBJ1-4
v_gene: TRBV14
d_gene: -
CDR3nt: TGTGCCAGCAGCCAAGACGGTAGAACTAATGAAAAACTGTTTTTT
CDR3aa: CASSQDGRTNEKLFF

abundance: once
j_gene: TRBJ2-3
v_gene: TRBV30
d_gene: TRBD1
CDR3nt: TGTGCCTGGAGCGGGACAGGTTTTAGCACAGATACGCAGTATTTT
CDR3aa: CAWSGTGFSTDTQYF

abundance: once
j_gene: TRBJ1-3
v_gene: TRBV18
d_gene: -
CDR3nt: TGTGCCAGCTCACCCCCCGGTAGCGCTGGAAACACCATATATTTT
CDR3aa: CASSPPGSAGNTIYF

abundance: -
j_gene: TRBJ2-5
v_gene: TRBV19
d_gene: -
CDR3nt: TGTGCCAGTAGTATGAGTGATAAAGAGACCCAGTACTTC
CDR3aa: CASSMSDKETQYF

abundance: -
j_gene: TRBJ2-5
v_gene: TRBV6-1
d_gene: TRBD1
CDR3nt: TGTGCCAGCAGTGGGGGACAGGGGGAGGGGACCCAGTACTTC
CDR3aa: CASSGGQGEGTQYF

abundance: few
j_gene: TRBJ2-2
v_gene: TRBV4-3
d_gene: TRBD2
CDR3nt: TGCGCCAGCAGCCTCCAACCTAGCGGGGCCGGGGAGCTGTTTTTT
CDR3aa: CASSLQPSGAGELFF

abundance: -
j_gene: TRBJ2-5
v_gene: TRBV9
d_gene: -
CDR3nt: TGTGCCAGCAGCGTAGGGACGGGGTTGTCTGAGACCCAGTACTTC
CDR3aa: CASSVGTGLSETQYF

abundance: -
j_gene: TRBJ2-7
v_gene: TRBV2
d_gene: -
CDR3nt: TGTGCCAGCAGTGAAGGTGGTGTAGCAACCTACGAGCAGTACTTC
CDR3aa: CASSEGGVATYEQYF

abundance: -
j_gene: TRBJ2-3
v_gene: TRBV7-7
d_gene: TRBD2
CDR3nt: TGTGCTAGCAGCTTCCCTGGGGGTAGCGGGAGTATGGCAGATACGCAGTATTTT
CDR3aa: CASSFPGGSGSMADTQYF

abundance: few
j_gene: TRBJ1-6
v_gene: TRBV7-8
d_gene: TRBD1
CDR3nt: TGTGCCAGCAGGACAGGGGTCTCGTTTTGGTCACCCCTCCACTTT
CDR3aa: CASRTGVSFWSPLHF

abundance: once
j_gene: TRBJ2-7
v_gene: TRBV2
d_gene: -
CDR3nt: TGTGCCAGCAGCCCGGGGGTGGGCTATCAGTACTTC
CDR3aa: CASSPGVGYQYF

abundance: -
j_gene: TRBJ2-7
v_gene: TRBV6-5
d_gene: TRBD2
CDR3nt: TGTGCCAGCAGTTACTCGCCCGCCAGGGAGGGCGAGCAGTACTTC
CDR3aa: CASSYSPAREGEQYF

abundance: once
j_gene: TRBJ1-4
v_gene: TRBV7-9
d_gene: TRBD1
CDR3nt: TGTTCCAGCAGCACGGGGAACAGGGGGCTTGCGGAAGAACTGTTTTTT
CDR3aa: CSSSTGNRGLAEELFF

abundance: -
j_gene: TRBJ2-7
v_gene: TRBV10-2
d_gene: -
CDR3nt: TGCGCCAGCAGTATTGACTACCTAGGCTACGAGCAGTACTTC
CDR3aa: CASSIDYLGYEQYF

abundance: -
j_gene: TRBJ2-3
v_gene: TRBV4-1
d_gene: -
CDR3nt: TGCGCCAGCAGCCACCCAGGGACGGGGGGCAATACGCAGTATTTT
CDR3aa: CASSHPGTGGNTQYF

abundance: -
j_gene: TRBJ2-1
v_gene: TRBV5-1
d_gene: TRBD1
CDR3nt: TGCGCCAGCAGCACCTACAGGGGGCAGAATGAGCAGTTCTTC
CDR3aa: CASSTYRGQNEQFF

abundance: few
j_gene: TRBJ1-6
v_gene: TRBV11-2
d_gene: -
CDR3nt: TGTGCCAGCAGCCCCTTTGTTGATTCACCCCTCCACTTT
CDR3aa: CASSPFVDSPLHF

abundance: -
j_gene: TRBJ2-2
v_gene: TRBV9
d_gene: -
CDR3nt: TGTGCCAGCAGCGTAATGGGGGACACCGAAACCGGGGAGCTGTTTTTT
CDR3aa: CASSVMGDTETGELFF

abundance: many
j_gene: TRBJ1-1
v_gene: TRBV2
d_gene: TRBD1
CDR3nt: TGTGCCAGCAGACAGGGGGAGAACACTGAAGCTTTCTTT
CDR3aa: CASRQGENTEAFF

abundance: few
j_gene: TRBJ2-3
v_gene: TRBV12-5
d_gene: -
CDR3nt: TGTGCTAGTGGTTCTAGTCCCTACACAGATACGCAGTATTTT
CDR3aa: CASGSSPYTDTQYF

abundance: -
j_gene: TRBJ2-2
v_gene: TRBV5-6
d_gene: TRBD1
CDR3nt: TGTGCCAGCCTGGACAGGGCGAACACCGGGGAGCTGTTTTTT
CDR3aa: CASLDRANTGELFF

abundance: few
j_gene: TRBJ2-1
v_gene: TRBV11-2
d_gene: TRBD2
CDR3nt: TGTGCCAGCAGCACTCGGACTAGCGGGAGGGTCAATGAGCAGTTCTTC
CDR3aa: CASSTRTSGRVNEQFF

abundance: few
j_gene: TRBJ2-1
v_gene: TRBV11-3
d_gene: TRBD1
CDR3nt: TGTGCCAGCACCACAGGGGTTTACAATGAGCAGTTCTTC
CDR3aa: CASTTGVYNEQFF

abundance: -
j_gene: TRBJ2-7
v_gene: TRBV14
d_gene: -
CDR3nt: TGTGCCAGCAGCCAAGTGTGGGGCCCCACGGAGCAGTACTTC
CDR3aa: CASSQVWGPTEQYF

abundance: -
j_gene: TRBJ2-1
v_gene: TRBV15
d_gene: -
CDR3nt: TGTGCCACCAGCAGAGATCCAGGGGATGAGCAGTTCTTC
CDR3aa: CATSRDPGDEQFF

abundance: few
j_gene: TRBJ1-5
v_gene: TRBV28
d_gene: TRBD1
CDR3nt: TGTGCCAGCAGTAACGACAGGGGGCCTGGACATTACAGCAATCAGCCCCAGCATTTT
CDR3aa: CASSNDRGPGHYSNQPQHF

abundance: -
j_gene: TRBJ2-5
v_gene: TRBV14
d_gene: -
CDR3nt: TGTGCCAGCAGCCAAGAACCGGAAGGGACAACCCAGTACTTC
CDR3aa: CASSQEPEGTTQYF